This is a list of T cell receptor beta chains from one sample in a study of OX40 agonist ivuxolimab in advanced cancers. Only in-frame clones appear in the TCRdb table, and some are missing; sequencing was by immunoSEQ multiplex PCR. The sample consists of about 84,000 clones, about 93% of them appearing once. Sequences were derived from CD4+ or CD8+ T cells sorted from blood, sampled in a trial of the OX40 agonist ivuxolimab. The receptors derive from an adult with an advanced solid tumor such as melanoma, head and neck, liver or kidney cancer. Both conserved end residues are part of each CDR3. The order of the fields is V gene, J gene, D gene, CDR3 DNA, CDR3 protein. The D gene is left open where the match is weak.

TRBV11-3	TRBJ2-5	-	TGTGCCAGCAGCTTTGGGCGGCTAGAGACCCAGTACTTC	CASSFGRLETQYF
TRBV10-2	TRBJ2-2	TRBD2	TGCGCCAGCCGGGGGGTCAGCACCGGGGAGCTGTTTTTT	CASRGVSTGELFF
TRBV19	TRBJ2-3	TRBD2	TGTGCCAGTACCGAAGCGGGAGCAGATACGCAGTATTTT	CASTEAGADTQYF
TRBV7-9	TRBJ2-1	TRBD2	TGTGCCAGCAGCTTAGTCGAGGGAGGGAAGTTCTTC	CASSLVEGGKFF
TRBV11-2	TRBJ2-1	-	TGTGCCAGCAGCTTGGGTTCCTCCTACAATGAGCAGTTCTTC	CASSLGSSYNEQFF
TRBV27	TRBJ1-1	TRBD1	TGTGCCAGCAGTCTGACAGGGAAAGGAACTGAAGCTTTCTTT	CASSLTGKGTEAFF
TRBV12-5	TRBJ1-1	-	TGTGCTAGTGGTTTGAGGGTGGGAGCTTTCTTT	CASGLRVGAFF
TRBV29-1	TRBJ2-5	-	TGCAGCGTTGATGCTTTCTTGGGGGCCCAGTACTTC	CSVDAFLGAQYF
TRBV28	TRBJ1-5	-	TGTGCCAGCAGTTTATTAGGAGGCATTGGACAGCATACGCCCCAGCATTTT	CASSLLGGIGQHTPQHF
TRBV7-4	TRBJ2-7	-	TGTGCCAGCAGCCCCGGGCCCACCTTCGAGCAGTACTTC	CASSPGPTFEQYF
TRBV7-2	TRBJ2-2	-	TGTGCCAGCAGCTTAATGAGCGAAAACACCGGGGAGCTGTTTTTT	CASSLMSENTGELFF
TRBV28	TRBJ2-3	-	TGTGCCAGCAGCTTACCTACGGGGAGAGATACGCAGTATTTT	CASSLPTGRDTQYF
TRBV23-1	TRBJ1-2	-	TGCGCCAGCAGTCAGGCAGCCCTATCGACCCATGGCTACACCTTC	CASSQAALSTHGYTF
TRBV7-7	TRBJ1-4	TRBD1	TGTGCCAGCAGCTCCAACAGGGGTCCAAATGAAAAACTGTTTTTT	CASSSNRGPNEKLFF
TRBV4-1	TRBJ2-1	TRBD2	TGCGCCAGCAGCCAGACGGGAGGCGAGCAGTTCTTC	CASSQTGGEQFF
TRBV6-5	TRBJ2-1	-	TGTGCCAGCAGACCACCTACAGCTTACAATGAGCAGTTCTTC	CASRPPTAYNEQFF